These T cell receptor beta chains were read from a single sample in a study of glioma-infiltrating T cells. TCRdb independently ran MiXCR on the multiplex PCR reads; one entry per CDR3 protein. The sample has a few hundred thousand distinct CDR3 sequences, less than 50% seen once. What was sequenced was glioma tissue, nonneoplastic brain tissue, or PBMCs (not recorded which). The source of these receptors is a human donor with low-grade glioma or glioblastoma, undergoing nonglioma brain surgery, or in good health (not recorded which). Each CDR3 is given with its conserved first and last residue. D genes are given only for firm matches. Not every row has a clone size; where given, it reads once, few, many or a size class.

V,size,J,D,CDR3,DNA
TRBV6-1,few,TRBJ2-7,TRBD2,CASSRQTSGLASYEQYF,TGTGCCAGCAGTCGACAAACCTCAGGACTAGCCTCCTACGAGCAGTACTTC
TRBV11-1,few,TRBJ2-5,-,CASSPTLIRDQETQYF,TGTGCCAGCAGCCCAACTCTAATTCGGGACCAAGAGACCCAGTACTTC
TRBV5-4,-,TRBJ2-6,-,CASSIMGIPGSTGANVLTF,TGTGCCAGCAGCATTATGGGTATTCCGGGGTCTACTGGGGCCAACGTCCTGACTTTC
TRBV29-1,-,TRBJ2-1,TRBD1,CSSRTGVDEQFF,TGCAGCTCCCGGACAGGGGTCGATGAGCAGTTCTTC
TRBV7-9,-,TRBJ2-7,-,CASSLALGGPYEQYF,TGTGCCAGCAGCTTAGCGCTCGGGGGACCCTACGAGCAGTACTTC
TRBV6-1,few,TRBJ2-7,-,CASRAEWYEQYF,TGTGCCAGCCGGGCGGAGTGGTACGAGCAGTACTTC
TRBV7-2,few,TRBJ2-5,-,CASSSPTAGETQYF,TGTGCCAGCAGCTCTCCGACAGCCGGGGAGACCCAGTACTTC
TRBV2,few,TRBJ1-5,-,CARGGVESNQPQHF,TGTGCCCGGGGAGGGGTTGAAAGCAATCAGCCCCAGCATTTT
TRBV6-1,-,TRBJ2-7,TRBD1,CASAERWGQGSYEQYF,TGTGCCAGCGCCGAGAGATGGGGACAGGGGTCCTACGAGCAGTACTTC
TRBV7-6,few,TRBJ2-3,TRBD2,CASSLVSGRGGTQYF,TGTGCCAGCAGCTTAGTAAGCGGGAGGGGCGGTACGCAGTATTTT
TRBV7-2,few,TRBJ2-7,TRBD2,CASSRTSGRTSYEQYF,TGTGCCAGCAGCCGGACTAGCGGGAGAACTTCCTACGAGCAGTACTTC
TRBV20-1,few,TRBJ2-1,-,CSAREQVFYNEQFF,TGCAGTGCTCGCGAACAGGTATTCTACAATGAGCAGTTCTTC
TRBV20-1,few,TRBJ2-1,-,CSARSPSSYNEQFF,TGCAGTGCTAGAAGTCCGAGCTCCTACAATGAGCAGTTCTTC
TRBV27,-,TRBJ2-2,-,CATSVGTPNTGELFF,TGTGCCACCAGTGTTGGGACTCCGAACACCGGGGAGCTGTTTTTT
TRBV6-1,many,TRBJ2-1,TRBD1,CASNRGAEQFF,TGTGCCAGCAACAGGGGGGCTGAGCAGTTCTTC
TRBV3-1,-,TRBJ2-1,TRBD2,CASSHVGLASYNEQFF,TGTGCCAGCAGCCACGTGGGACTAGCCTCCTACAATGAGCAGTTCTTC
TRBV6-2/TRBV6-3,-,TRBJ2-1,TRBD1,CASSYRDRGQFF,TGTGCCAGCAGTTACCGGGACAGGGGACAGTTCTTC
TRBV27,-,TRBJ1-4,-,CGSPPSGGEKLFF,TGTGGCAGTCCCCCGAGTGGTGGGGAAAAACTGTTTTTT
TRBV7-2,few,TRBJ2-7,TRBD1,CASRTHRGYSYEQYF,TGTGCCAGCAGGACCCACAGGGGCTACTCCTACGAGCAGTACTTC
TRBV4-3,-,TRBJ2-7,-,CASSQDWLGLPYEQYF,TGCGCCAGCAGCCAAGATTGGCTAGGACTCCCCTACGAGCAGTACTTC
TRBV20-1,-,TRBJ2-2,-,CSATQRARRTGKLFF,TGCAGTGCAACCCAGCGGGCGCGTAGAACCGGGAAGCTGTTTTTT
TRBV6-6,-,TRBJ2-7,-,CAGSLDTYEQYF,TGTGCCGGCAGCCTAGACACTTACGAGCAGTACTTC
TRBV20-1,few,TRBJ1-2,-,CSVAGTPNYGYTF,TGCAGTGTAGCCGGGACACCTAACTATGGCTACACCTTC
TRBV7-2,few,TRBJ1-2,-,CASSSDVRGWYGYTF,TGTGCCAGCAGCTCCGACGTCAGGGGTTGGTATGGCTACACCTTC